This T cell receptor beta chain was captured in a study of blood T cell repertoires in COVID-19. Between the trimmed V and J ends, which lost 5 bases and 0 bases, there was a span of 14 bases. Looked up from germline, CDR1 is SGHDT and CDR2 is YYEEEE. This CDR3 has 15 residues. The method was immunoSEQ multiplex PCR; TCRdb's version includes in-frame clones alone and lacks a portion of them. The sample carries about 230,000 clones, over 80% recorded once. Sequencing was performed on peripheral blood. The source is a young woman with COVID-19, enrolled during active disease. The chain uses TRBV5-6 and TRBJ1-2; D perhaps matches TRBD1 (6 bases). CDR3 loop: CASSFGTPANYGYTF. As DNA, the CDR3 is TGTGCCAGCAGTTTTGGGACACCCGCTAACTATGGCTACACCTTC.